Below, 5 T cell receptor beta chains from the same sample are listed, as sequenced in a study of blood T cell repertoires in COVID-19. Produced via immunoSEQ multiplex PCR; TCRdb's table is partial and in-frame only. The data hold some 410,000 clones, with roughly 90% observed a single time. Sequenced material: PBMCs or T cells enriched from blood (not recorded which). The receptor set was obtained from a woman in her thirties with acute COVID-19.

This clone was recorded only once. The genes are TRBV7-3 and TRBJ2-1, with 14 positions matching TRBD2. The CDR3 contains 14 residues. Germline-derived CDR1 and CDR2 are SGHTA and FQGTGA. V lost 5 bases, J lost 9 bases, and 3 bases stayed unmatched. The CDR3 DNA reads as TGTGCCAGCAGCCCCGGACTAGCGGGGGGTGAGCAGTTCTTC. It encodes CASSPGLAGGEQFF.

This chain links TRBV5-1 with TRBJ2-7, with 10 bases identical to TRBD2. The CDR3 extends over 16 amino acids. V lost 6 bases and J lost 7; bases outside the gene matches: 16. The V gene's germline CDR1 is SGHRS and CDR2 YFSETQ. CDR3 region: CASTVVPLAGVSEQYF. The DNA for the CDR3 is TGCGCCAGCACCGTCGTCCCTCTAGCGGGGGTGAGTGAGCAGTACTTC.

The rearrangement links TRBV10-3 to TRBJ1-5; D remains unclear. The CDR3 length is 14 residues. Trimming removed 0 bases at V and 7 bases at J, with 10 bases between. From germline, CDR1 is ENHRY and CDR2 SYGVKD. The CDR3 region is CAISESGRPQPQHF. The CDR3 bases are TGTGCCATCAGTGAGTCTGGCAGGCCGCAGCCCCAGCATTTT.

This clone was observed a handful of times. The genes are TRBV7-9 and TRBJ1-2; 8 bases fit TRBD1. The CDR3 length is 15 residues. V shed 6 bases, J shed 4 bases, and the junction held 10 bases outside the gene matches. Germline CDR1 and CDR2: SEHNR and FQNEAQ (reference sequence). The CDR3 DNA reads TGTGCCAGCAGTGCGACAGGGGAGACGGGCTATGGCTACACCTTC. This gives the protein CASSATGETGYGYTF. Together with reference TRBV7-9 and TRBJ1-2, the CDR3 gives the full variable domain: DTGVSQNPRHKITKRGQNVTFRCDPISEHNRLYWYRQTLGQGPEFLTYFQNEAQLEKSRLLSDRFSAERPKGSFSTLEIQRTEQGDSAMYLCASSATGETGYGYTFGSGTRLTVV.

V is TRBV5-4 and J is TRBJ2-5; 10 bases align to TRBD2. Germline-derived CDR1 and CDR2 are SGHNT and YYREEE (reference sequence). The CDR3 extends over 16 amino acids. J lost 4 bases, V lost 3 bases, and 9 bases had no gene match. CDR3 in DNA: TGTGCCAGCAGCTCCTCGAGCGGGGGGGCCTTAGAGACCCAGTACTTC. It yields the protein CASSSSSGGALETQYF. Full variable domain (outside the CDR3, taken from reference TRBV5-4 and TRBJ2-5): ETGVTQSPTHLIKTRGQQVTLRCSSQSGHNTVSWYQQALGQGPQFIFQYYREEENGRGNFPPRFSGLQFPNYSSELNVNALELDDSALYLCASSSSSGGALETQYFGPGTRLLVL.